These 18 T cell receptor beta chains came from one sample sequenced in a study of beta chain features in type 1 diabetes. General study points: Type 1 diabetes patients had TCRB CDR3s that were shorter (moderately but significantly so) in all four CD4+ subsets.

TCRB transcripts that were expressed got sequenced, as all of the isolated RNA had been reverse transcribed. The data were produced by immunoSEQ multiplex PCR, yet TCRdb's version contains in-frame clones alone and is incomplete. The top ten hold more than 0.1% of the sample, which has about 640,000 clones, roughly 12% seen once. For these TCRs, the target antigens are not known. Sequenced: naive CD4+ T cells from blood. These receptors were obtained from a man younger than 40 with type 1 diabetes.

The rearrangement uses TRBV10-3 and TRBJ2-7; 8 bases are shared with TRBD2. The junction had 6 bases not matched to a gene; V was cut back by 2 bases and J by 0 bases. Germline V gene data show CDR1 as ENHRY and CDR2 as SYGVKD. CDR3 size: 16 residues. The CDR3 coding sequence is TGTGCCATCAGTGAGCCAACTAGCGGCAGCTCCTACGAGCAGTACTTC. Translating it yields CAISEPTSGSSYEQYF.

This clone appeared a few times. The gene calls are TRBV7-2 and TRBJ1-3; D possibly corresponds to TRBD1 (5 bases). CDR3 length equals 14 residues. The germline V gene encodes CDR1 SGHTA and CDR2 FQGNSA. V dropped 4 bases and J dropped 5 bases, with 12 bases sitting between them. In DNA form, the CDR3 reads TGTGCCAGCAGCTCGAACCAGGGACGAAACACCATATATTTT. It codes for CASSSNQGRNTIYF.

The chain has TRBV14 and TRBJ1-1; D gene ambiguous. This CDR3 spans 15 amino acids. Between the trimmed V and J ends, which lost 4 bases and 3 bases, there was a span of 15 bases. Germline V gene lookup returns CDR1 SGHDN and CDR2 FVKESK. CDR3 nucleotide sequence: TGTGCCAGCAGCCGACGGGTAGGGTTGGACACTGAAGCTTTCTTT. Its translation: CASSRRVGLDTEAFF.

The CDR3: CASSLDLWGDSPLHF. The DNA for the CDR3 is TGTGCCAGCAGCTTAGATCTTTGGGGTGATTCACCCCTCCACTTT. This chain uses TRBV11-2 with TRBJ1-6; D is unclear. V shed 0 bases and J shed 8 bases, with 11 bases lying between them. Germline V gives CDR1 SGHAT, CDR2 FQNNGV. The CDR3 contains 15 residues.

The V call is TRBV4-1, the J call TRBJ2-4, with TRBD1 identical over 8 bases. CDR3 length: 16 residues. The V gene's germline CDR1 is MGHRA and CDR2 YSYEKL. V dropped 3 bases and J dropped 7; count of bases not matched to a gene: 11. CDR3 in amino acids: CASSQAVGQGGNIQYF. The CDR3 nucleotides read TGCGCCAGCAGCCAGGCCGTCGGACAGGGCGGGAACATTCAGTACTTC.

This clone was observed a handful of times. The rearrangement joins TRBV28 to TRBJ1-5; 7 nucleotides align to TRBD1. CDR1 is MDHEN and CDR2 is SYDVKM in the germline V gene. V dropped 8 bases and J dropped 1; count of bases not matched to a gene: 11. The length of the CDR3 is 16 residues. The CDR3 DNA reads as TGTGCCAGCCTGGAGACAGGGCATTCCAGCAATCAGCCCCAGCATTTT. This gives the protein CASLETGHSSNQPQHF.

This clone was seen more than once but under ten times. This chain uses TRBV19 with TRBJ2-7; D may correspond to TRBD1 or TRBD2 (5 bases each). The CDR3 is 11 residues long. Trimming stripped 5 bases from V and 7 bases from J, with 9 bases between. Germline V gene lookup returns CDR1 LNHDA and CDR2 SQIVND (reference sequence). As DNA, the CDR3 is TGTGCCAGTAGTTCCTGGGGGGAGCAGTACTTC. Amino acid sequence: CASSSWGEQYF. Supplemented by reference TRBV19 and TRBJ2-7, the full variable domain reads DGGITQSPKYLFRKEGQNVTLSCEQNLNHDAMYWYRQDPGQGLRLIYYSQIVNDFQKGDIAEGYSVSREKKESFPLTVTSAQKNPTAFYLCASSSWGEQYFGPGTRLTVT.

This clone came up a few times. This chain connects TRBV28 to TRBJ1-5, with 8 positions matching TRBD1. This CDR3 is 14 amino acids long. With V trimmed by 8 bases and J by 6 bases, 9 bases remained unmatched. Germline loops: CDR1 MDHEN, CDR2 SYDVKM. The CDR3 protein is CASSSGGAGQPQHF. CDR3 bases: TGTGCCAGCTCATCAGGGGGCGCGGGTCAGCCCCAGCATTTT.

For this clone: The sample contains more than one DNA sequence encoding this CDR3. This sequence joins TRBV25-1 and TRBJ1-2, with D tentatively TRBD1 (5 bases). Between the trimmed V and J ends, which lost 3 bases and 1 base, there was a span of 9 bases. Per the germline V gene, CDR1 is MGHDK and CDR2 is SYGVNS. The CDR3 extends over 14 amino acids. In DNA form, the CDR3 reads TGTGCCAGCAGTGAGTCGGGGGTTAACTATGGCTACACCTTC. Its protein is CASSESGVNYGYTF.

The rearrangement joins TRBV7-8 to TRBJ1-6; no definite D call. The CDR3 covers 12 residues. CDR1 is SGHVS, CDR2 FQNEAQ, per germline. Trimming stripped 3 bases from V and 6 bases from J, with 3 bases between. CDR3 DNA: TGTGCCAGCAGCTTTACTAATTCACCCCTCCACTTT. Protein sequence: CASSFTNSPLHF.

This clone was counted a few times. J is TRBJ1-1 and V is TRBV7-2, with a tentative D call TRBD1 (5 bases). Per the germline V gene, CDR1 is SGHTA and CDR2 is FQGNSA. The CDR3 totals 14 residues. Trimming removed 5 bases from V and 1 base from J, with 11 bases in between. CDR3 protein: CASSTLTGNTEAFF. The CDR3 DNA reads TGTGCCAGCAGCACCCTAACAGGGAACACTGAAGCTTTCTTT.

This clone has a handful of counts. The chain joins TRBV10-3 to TRBJ1-2; the D gene is possibly TRBD1 (5 bases). The CDR3 is 15 amino acids. Trimming took off 6 bases at V and 3 bases at J, with 17 bases between the two ends. Germline CDR1 and CDR2: ENHRY and SYGVKD. The CDR3 reads CAISHGLMGDYGYTF. CDR3 sequence (DNA): TGTGCCATCAGCCACGGACTGATGGGGGACTATGGCTACACCTTC.

V is TRBV5-6 and J is TRBJ1-6; unclear D gene. V lost 4 bases to trimming and J lost 5 bases, with 4 bases between them. This CDR3 contains 12 residues. Germline CDR1 SGHDT, CDR2 YYEEEE. In DNA, the CDR3 is TGTGCCAGCAGCCTTAATAATTCACCCCTCCACTTT. It encodes CASSLNNSPLHF.

The chain uses TRBV28 and TRBJ1-2; perhaps TRBD1 as D (5 bases). The CDR3 loop spans 14 amino acids. Germline V lookup: CDR1 MDHEN, CDR2 SYDVKM. V shed 3 bases and J shed 4 bases, with 12 bases lying between them. DNA of the CDR3: TGTGCCAGCAGTTTTACGAGGGGCGCCTATGGCTACACCTTC. Translated: CASSFTRGAYGYTF.

The CDR3 nucleotides are TGTGCCAGCAGTTACGGTAGCGGGGGGTACCAAGAGACCCAGTACTTC. Its protein is CASSYGSGGYQETQYF. The rearrangement joins TRBV6-5 to TRBJ2-5, with TRBD2 matching over 10 bases. CDR1 is MNHEY and CDR2 is SVGAGI in the germline V gene. J lost 0 bases, V lost 2 bases, and 3 bases had no gene match. CDR3 size: 16 residues.

This chain connects TRBV29-1 to TRBJ1-4; 7 bases line up with TRBD1. The trim removed 5 bases at V and 8 bases at J, leaving 8 bases unmatched. The CDR3 runs 13 residues. CDR1 is SQVTM and CDR2 is ANQGSEA in the germline V gene. Here the CDR3 DNA reads TGCAGCGTTCACAGGGGTGGTGGCGAAAAACTGTTTTTT. Protein product: CSVHRGGGEKLFF.

This clone was found a few times. This chain's CDR3 is CASSQNVQGGADTQYF. For the CDR3, the DNA is TGTGCCAGCAGCCAAAACGTGCAGGGGGGCGCAGATACGCAGTATTTT. The V call is TRBV7-7, the J call TRBJ2-3, with D possibly TRBD1 on 7 matching bases. With 5 bases removed from V and 4 bases from J, the gap between germline ends came to 19 bases. The CDR3 loop spans 16 amino acids. The germline CDR1 and CDR2 sequences are SSHAT and FNYEAQ (reference sequence). The whole variable domain, filled in from reference TRBV7-7 and TRBJ2-3, reads GAGVSQSPRYKVTKRGQDVTLRCDPISSHATLYWYQQALGQGPEFLTYFNYEAQPDKSGLPSDRFSAERPEGSISTLTIQRTEQRDSAMYRCASSQNVQGGADTQYFGPGTRLTVL.

The V call is TRBV18, the J call TRBJ1-1, with D unresolved. Deletions cut 6 bases from V and 11 bases from J, with 16 bases between. There are 12 residues in the CDR3. CDR1 and CDR2 from the germline V gene are KGHSH and LQKENI. The CDR3 region is CASSPDSSKAFF. The CDR3 region has the DNA TGTGCCAGCTCCCCGGACTCCTCGAAGGCTTTCTTT.